A single sample is the source of the 13 T cell receptor beta chains below, sequenced in a study of shared T cell receptors in the human thymus. The data were produced by immunoSEQ multiplex PCR, yet TCRdb's version contains in-frame clones alone and is incomplete. The data contain 630,000 or so clones, 87% of them singletons. These data also featured in a second study, about human thymus T cells.

Sequencing was done on a sample of thymocytes. All receptors derive from a boy less than two years old with a congenital heart defect.

The genes are TRBV25-1 and TRBJ2-7; D may be TRBD2 (6 bases). The CDR3 is made up of 11 amino acids. V lost 6 bases and J 5 bases, leaving 8 bases between the germline ends. Germline assignment: CDR1 MGHDK and CDR2 SYGVNS. CDR3 in DNA: TGTGCCAGCAGATCTAGCGACGAGCAGTACTTC. Translation gives CASRSSDEQYF.

The chain employs TRBV28 and TRBJ1-2, with 8 bases fitting TRBD1. This CDR3 comprises 16 residues. The V gene's germline CDR1 is MDHEN and CDR2 SYDVKM. V was clipped by 4 bases and J by 4 bases; unmatched bases: 11. CDR3 region: CASSYRDRGYGYGYTF. DNA of the CDR3: TGTGCCAGCAGTTACCGAGACAGGGGCTACGGCTATGGCTACACCTTC.

The chain carries TRBV29-1 and TRBJ2-1; D perhaps matches TRBD1 (5 bases). CDR1 is SQVTM and CDR2 is ANQGSEA in the germline V gene. V lost 5 bases to trimming and J lost 8 bases, with 13 bases between them. This CDR3 contains 12 residues. The CDR3 reads CSVLGLVDEQFF. CDR3 nucleotide sequence: TGCAGCGTTCTGGGGCTAGTCGATGAGCAGTTCTTC.

This rearrangement joins TRBV15 to TRBJ2-7; D gene uncertain. Germline CDR1 and CDR2: LNHNV and YYDKDF (reference sequence). This CDR3 has 14 residues. V lost 4 bases to trimming and J lost 2 bases, with 12 bases between them. The CDR3 region is CATSTVQLTYEQYF. For the CDR3, the DNA is TGTGCCACCAGCACTGTACAGTTAACCTACGAGCAGTACTTC. Drawing the rest from reference TRBV15 and TRBJ2-7, the complete variable domain is DAMVIQNPRYQVTQFGKPVTLSCSQTLNHNVMYWYQQKSSQAPKLLFHYYDKDFNNEADTPDNFQSRRPNTSFCFLDIRSPGLGDTAMYLCATSTVQLTYEQYFGPGTRLTVT.

This clone has a single count. CDR3 amino acids: CASSPPQGLYGYTF. In DNA, the CDR3 is TGTGCCAGCAGTCCCCCGCAGGGCCTCTATGGCTACACCTTC. This chain uses TRBV27 with TRBJ1-2; a possible D gene is TRBD1 (5 bases). The V gene lost 5 bases and the J gene lost 4 bases, with 14 bases spanning the gap. Germline V CDR1 and CDR2: MNHEY, SMNVEV (reference sequence). The CDR3 is made up of 14 amino acids.

The chain combines TRBV27 with TRBJ2-7; 10 bases line up with TRBD1. The junction had 3 bases not matched to a gene; V was cut back by 0 bases and J by 4 bases. Germline CDR1 reads MNHEY; CDR2 reads SMNVEV (reference sequence). This CDR3 has 15 residues. The CDR3 DNA sequence: TGTGCCAGCAGTTTATCAGTGGGACAGGGGTACGAGCAGTACTTC. It translates to CASSLSVGQGYEQYF.

Here the CDR3 reads CASSSQGQGPQETQYF. The CDR3 coding sequence is TGTGCCAGCAGTTCTCAGGGACAGGGTCCCCAAGAGACCCAGTACTTC. The chain employs TRBV28 and TRBJ2-5; the match to TRBD1 covers 9 bases. The V and J ends lost 4 bases and 1 base, in that order; junction bases with no gene match: 7. The germline CDR1 and CDR2 sequences are MDHEN and SYDVKM. The CDR3 runs 16 residues.

V and J are TRBV5-1 and TRBJ2-3, with D perhaps TRBD1 (6 bases). Per germline, CDR1 SGHRS and CDR2 YFSETQ. V lost 4 bases to trimming and J lost 3 bases, with 12 bases between them. The CDR3 has 14 amino acids. The CDR3 loop reads CASSLSRGTDTQYF. The CDR3 nucleotides are TGCGCCAGCAGCCTATCGAGGGGGACAGATACGCAGTATTTT.

In DNA form, the CDR3 reads TGTGCCAGCAGCCAAGAGAAGCCAGCGGGGGGGCAAAATGAGCAGTTCTTC. Protein: CASSQEKPAGGQNEQFF. The rearrangement uses TRBV4-2 and TRBJ2-1, with TRBD2 identical over 10 bases. The CDR3 has 17 amino acids. V gave up 0 bases and J gave up 7 bases; unmatched junction bases: 9. Germline V gives CDR1 LGHNA, CDR2 YNFKEQ.

The chain uses TRBV27 and TRBJ2-3; 13 bases fit TRBD2. The CDR3 sequence is 15 residues long. Germline V gene sequence: CDR1 MNHEY, CDR2 SMNVEV (reference sequence). With V trimmed by 6 bases and J by 6 bases, 6 bases remained unmatched. The CDR3 DNA reads TGTGCCAGCAGCCCACTAGCGGGAGGGATGGATACGCAGTATTTT. Its protein product is CASSPLAGGMDTQYF.

The gene calls are TRBV5-8 and TRBJ1-3; a possible D gene is TRBD1 (6 bases). CDR3 size: 15 residues. The germline CDR1 and CDR2 sequences are SGHTS and YDEGEE. Between the trimmed V and J ends, which lost 4 bases and 0 bases, there was a span of 11 bases. Here the CDR3 DNA reads TGTGCCAGCAGCACGACAGGATTCTCTGGAAACACCATATATTTT. It translates to CASSTTGFSGNTIYF.

This chain joins TRBV29-1 and TRBJ1-1; 8 bases map to TRBD1. Germline assignment: CDR1 SQVTM and CDR2 ANQGSEA. The CDR3 has 14 residues. After removal of 6 bases from V and 5 bases from J, the junction contained 11 bases not matched to a gene. CDR3 protein: CSVPRDRGGTEAFF. CDR3 nucleotides: TGCAGCGTCCCTAGAGACAGGGGTGGGACTGAAGCTTTCTTT. Full variable domain (missing parts from reference TRBV29-1 and TRBJ1-1): SAVISQKPSRDICQRGTSLTIQCQVDSQVTMMFWYRQQPGQSLTLIATANQGSEATYESGFVIDKFPISRPNLTFSTLTVSNMSPEDSSIYLCSVPRDRGGTEAFFGQGTRLTVV.

This chain uses TRBV11-2 with TRBJ2-7; D is uncertain. Looked up from germline, CDR1 is SGHAT and CDR2 is FQNNGV. This CDR3 spans 11 amino acids. Deletions cut 4 bases from V and 4 bases from J, with 5 bases between. The chain's CDR3 is CASSYWYEQYF. The CDR3 DNA reads as TGTGCCAGCAGCTACTGGTACGAGCAGTACTTC.